The 8 T cell receptor beta chains below were found in one sample sequenced in a study of blood T cell repertoires in COVID-19. This table comes from immunoSEQ multiplex PCR, and its TCRdb copy is limited to in-frame clones, with some not included. Of over 450,000 clones listed, roughly nine tenths are singletons. Sequencing used peripheral blood. These receptors all stem from a woman in her 50s with COVID-19, enrolled during active disease.

V gene TRBV19 combines with J gene TRBJ2-7; 9 bases fit TRBD1. Germline V gene lookup returns CDR1 LNHDA and CDR2 SQIVND (reference sequence). CDR3 size: 11 residues. The CDR3 sequence: CAVGTGSEQYF. CDR3 in DNA: TGTGCAGTGGGGACAGGGAGCGAGCAGTACTTC.

V is TRBV7-8 and J is TRBJ1-5; possibly TRBD1 for D (6 bases). Germline V lookup: CDR1 SGHVS, CDR2 FQNEAQ. V gave up 5 bases and J gave up 7 bases, with 12 bases separating them. CDR3 length: 13 residues. The CDR3 nucleotides are TGTGCCAGCAGCAAAGGACAGATCCAGCCCCAGCATTTT. This codes for CASSKGQIQPQHF.

This clone was recorded only once. This sequence joins TRBV9 and TRBJ1-4; no definite D call. Germline V CDR1 and CDR2: SGDLS, YYNGEE. Deletions cut 0 bases from V and 4 bases from J, with 13 bases between. This CDR3 contains 16 residues. CDR3 DNA sequence: TGTGCCAGCAGCGTAGCTGAGGGCAGCTATAATGAAAAACTGTTTTTT. This translates into CASSVAEGSYNEKLFF.

The CDR3 DNA is TGTGCCAGCAGGGGCGACATGAACACTGAAGCTTTCTTT. Translated: CASRGDMNTEAFF. The chain uses TRBV3-1 (or the pseudogene TRBV3-2) and TRBJ1-1; D remains unclear. The CDR3 has 13 residues. Germline V lookup: CDR1 LGHDT, CDR2 YNNKEL (reference sequence). Trimming shortened V by 6 bases and J by 0 bases, and 8 bases separated the two germline ends.

CDR3 protein: CASRPGQAQRGELFF. CDR3 coding DNA: TGTGCCAGTCGACCGGGACAGGCTCAACGCGGGGAGCTGTTTTTT. The chain combines TRBV9 with TRBJ2-2; 8 bases are shared with TRBD1. Per germline, CDR1 SGDLS and CDR2 YYNGEE. V lost 8 bases to trimming and J lost 7 bases; unmatched junction nucleotides: 13. This CDR3 has 15 residues.

This clone was detected a few times. This sequence joins TRBV12-3 or TRBV12-4 and TRBJ1-1, with D hard to call. The length of the CDR3 is 12 residues. V gave up 6 bases and J gave up 3 bases, with 8 bases separating them. The CDR3 reads CASRSPYTEAFF. The DNA of the CDR3 is TGTGCCAGCAGGAGCCCTTACACTGAAGCTTTCTTT.

V is TRBV4-1 and J is TRBJ1-1; possible D gene TRBD1, 6 bases. The CDR3 runs 15 residues. Germline CDR1 and CDR2: MGHRA and YSYEKL. V lost 2 bases, J lost 1 base, and 11 bases lay in between. CDR3 region: CASSQSETGNTEAFF. The DNA of the CDR3 is TGCGCCAGCAGCCAATCCGAGACAGGGAACACTGAAGCTTTCTTT.

The chain joins TRBV5-4 to TRBJ1-4; TRBD1 is a possible D gene (5 bases). Germline V gene lookup returns CDR1 SGHNT and CDR2 YYREEE (reference sequence). The CDR3 loop spans 15 amino acids. Between the trimmed V and J ends, which lost 1 base and 1 base, there was a span of 8 bases. CDR3 sequence (DNA): TGTGCCAGCAGCTTGAGGCAGGGAACTAATGAAAAACTGTTTTTT. As protein: CASSLRQGTNEKLFF.